This T cell receptor beta chain was captured in a study of cytomegalovirus exposure and HLA in healthy donors. In the study overall: Counted in an early data release were roughly 81 million unique TCRs from HLA-typed donors. Study observations and caveats: A few of the chains that were CMV-associated were confirmed in vitro to be specific for CMV antigens. DRB1 showed the most TCR associations and HLA-C the fewest in a later analysis, as rates varied by HLA locus.

V shed 5 bases and J 4 bases; nucleotides not matched to a gene: 9. The CDR3 is 16 amino acids. CDR1 SGHAT and CDR2 FQNNGV come from the germline V gene. As to this clone: No antigen is known for it.

The PCR was carried out with 60 Vbeta primers and 13 Jbeta primers. Assay used: immunoSEQ multiplex PCR; TCRdb lists only in-frame clones, some missing. The sample records around 190,000 clones, 80% to 85% being singletons. The rearrangement links TRBV11-2 to TRBJ2-7, with TRBD2 matching over 12 bases. The sequence was collected from a woman in her 40s in good health and CMV-seronegative. Input material: PBMCs. The CDR3 is CASSPSVTSGRYEQYF. CDR3 sequence (DNA): TGTGCCAGCAGCCCGAGTGTGACTAGCGGGAGATACGAGCAGTACTTC.